The table lists the clone carrying this T cell receptor beta chain with a few counts. The data were taken from a study of blood T cell repertoires in COVID-19. At the level of the study: Samples came from the United States, Italy and Spain, spanning acute and convalescent COVID-19. In each case, the material was cDNA or gDNA derived from T cells, B-cell-depleted T cells, or PBMCs.

Per the germline V gene, CDR1 is SQVTM and CDR2 is ANQGSEA. J gave up 3 bases and V 7 bases, and 8 bases lay outside the gene matches. The CDR3 spans 15 residues. This table comes from immunoSEQ multiplex PCR, and its TCRdb copy is limited to in-frame clones, with some not included. This sample yields around 250,000 clones, of which about nine tenths are seen a single time; 1% to 1.5% belongs to the top ten. The genes are TRBV29-1 and TRBJ2-2; 10 nucleotides match TRBD1. The receptor was derived from a woman aged 40-49 years with acute COVID-19. The sample consisted of PBMCs or T cells enriched from blood (not recorded which). The CDR3 reads CSDGTGDWDTGELFF. The CDR3 DNA follows: TGCAGCGACGGGACAGGGGATTGGGACACCGGGGAGCTGTTTTTT.